Below are 31 T cell receptor beta chains sequenced from a single sample in a study of T cells after yellow fever vaccination. Via MiXCR, TCRdb re-called the 5' RACE reads, giving one row per CDR3 protein. In the table there are about 320,000 distinct CDR3 sequences, roughly 10% of which are singletons. Sample: CD4+ T cells sorted from PBMCs, taken 45 days after the yellow fever booster vaccination. These receptor sequences come from a man aged 18 to 29 who received the YFV17D yellow fever vaccine.

This clonotype occurred a few times. CDR3 in DNA: TGTGCCAGCAGCCGCGTGGACCCTGGTACTGAAGCTTTCTTT. It translates to CASSRVDPGTEAFF. The chain employs TRBV3-1 and TRBJ1-1; no clear D. V was shortened by 4 bases and J by 5 bases, with 14 bases between the two germline ends. The germline V gene has CDR1 LGHDT and CDR2 YNNKEL (reference sequence). The CDR3 length is 14 residues. The variable domain in full, completed from reference TRBV3-1 and TRBJ1-1, reads DTAVSQTPKYLVTQMGNDKSIKCEQNLGHDTMYWYKQDSKKFLKIMFSYNNKELIINETVPNRFSPKSPDKAHLNLHINSLELGDSAVYFCASSRVDPGTEAFFGQGTRLTVV.

This clonotype has only a few counts. The J gene is TRBJ2-1, the V gene TRBV7-2, with a tentative D call TRBD2 (7 bases). Germline CDR1 and CDR2: SGHTA and FQGNSA. The CDR3 is 15 residues long. V lost 2 bases and J 8 bases, leaving 16 bases between the germline ends. In DNA, the CDR3 is TGTGCCAGCAGCTTAAGGGGGGGGGCCCATTATGAGCAGTTCTTC. This sequence encodes CASSLRGGAHYEQFF. Combining the CDR3 with reference TRBV7-2 and TRBJ2-1 gives the whole variable domain GAGVSQSPSNKVTEKGKDVELRCDPISGHTALYWYRQSLGQGLEFLIYFQGNSAPDKSGLPSDRFSAERTGGSVSTLTIQRTQQEDSAVYLCASSLRGGAHYEQFFGPGTRLTVL.

The V and J genes are TRBV5-1 and TRBJ1-5, with 10 positions matching TRBD1. V shed 7 bases and J 7 bases; nucleotides not matched to a gene: 8. The length of the CDR3 is 14 residues. Germline V gene data show CDR1 as SGHRS and CDR2 as YFSETQ. CDR3 coding DNA: TGCGCCAGCTCCCGGACAGGGGGAATCCAGCCCCAGCATTTT. This encodes CASSRTGGIQPQHF.

This clonotype was detected a few times. The chain carries TRBV28 and TRBJ1-5; D uncertain. The V gene lost 4 bases and the J gene lost 7 bases, with 8 bases spanning the gap. Per the germline V gene, CDR1 is MDHEN and CDR2 is SYDVKM. The CDR3 has 12 amino acids. CDR3 region: CASSWSGQPQHF. Written as DNA, the CDR3 is TGTGCCAGCAGTTGGAGCGGACAGCCCCAGCATTTT.

The chain is built from TRBV4-2 and TRBJ1-2; D is possibly TRBD1 (5 bases). The V gene lost 3 bases and the J gene lost 4 bases, with 24 bases spanning the gap. CDR1 LGHNA and CDR2 YNFKEQ come from the germline V gene. This CDR3 comprises 18 residues. The CDR3 DNA is TGTGCCAGCAGCCAGACCGTCGGGGGTCTCGAGAGGTCCTATGGCTACACCTTC. Its translation: CASSQTVGGLERSYGYTF.

Many counts were recorded for this clonotype. The chain recombines TRBV12-3 or TRBV12-4 with TRBJ2-1, with 7 nucleotides matching TRBD2. The trim removed 5 bases at V and 8 bases at J, leaving 12 bases unmatched. The CDR3 totals 15 residues. The CDR3 sequence is CASSRRGGGMDEQFF. CDR3 in DNA: TGTGCCAGCAGTCGTAGGGGCGGGGGTATGGATGAGCAGTTCTTC.

The chain uses TRBV5-1 and TRBJ1-3; unclear D gene. CDR1 is SGHRS, CDR2 YFSETQ, per germline. Deletions cut 0 bases from V and 0 bases from J, with 4 bases between. The CDR3 covers 14 residues. The chain's CDR3 is CASSLDFSGNTIYF. CDR3 nucleotides: TGCGCCAGCAGCTTGGACTTCTCTGGAAACACCATATATTTT.

This clonotype was observed many times. V and J are TRBV6-1 and TRBJ1-6; D remains unclear. There are 14 residues in the CDR3. The V end lost 2 bases, the J end lost 4 bases, and 6 bases lay between the germline ends. Germline V gene data show CDR1 as MNHNS and CDR2 as SASEGT. The CDR3 DNA reads as TGTGCCAGCAGTGAAAGCGGATATAATTCACCCCTCCACTTT. Its protein is CASSESGYNSPLHF.

This clonotype has more than one count but fewer than ten. This chain links TRBV30 with TRBJ2-1; D is possibly TRBD1 (6 bases). CDR1 and CDR2 from the germline V gene are GTSNPN and SVGIG (reference sequence). The CDR3 sequence is 13 residues long. V lost 2 bases, J lost 4 bases, and 9 bases lay in between. CDR3 loop: CAWSLDRYNEQFF. The CDR3 DNA sequence: TGTGCCTGGAGTTTAGACAGGTACAATGAGCAGTTCTTC.

The J gene is TRBJ1-5, the V gene TRBV6-6; 7 nucleotides align to TRBD1. Germline trimming cut 0 bases from V and 5 bases from J; bases unmatched to any gene: 4. The CDR3 is 15 amino acids. Germline V CDR1 and CDR2: MNHNY, SVGAGI (reference sequence). The CDR3 nucleotides read TGTGCCAGCAGTTACTCGAGGGGGCTCGATCAGCCCCAGCATTTT. Protein sequence: CASSYSRGLDQPQHF.

This clonotype was picked up a small number of times. The genes are TRBV19 and TRBJ1-5; a possible D gene is TRBD1 (6 bases). Germline V gene sequence: CDR1 LNHDA, CDR2 SQIVND (reference sequence). This CDR3 is built from 15 residues. Between the trimmed V and J ends, which lost 2 bases and 8 bases, there was a span of 16 bases. The CDR3 sequence is CASSIIKGGGKPQHF. In nucleotides, the CDR3 is TGTGCCAGTAGTATAATTAAAGGGGGAGGTAAGCCCCAGCATTTT.

This clonotype was observed a few times. The CDR3 nucleotides read TGTGCTCACGAGGACACCACGAATGAAAAACTGTTTTTT. This codes for CAHEDTTNEKLFF. V is TRBV24-1 and J is TRBJ1-4; tentatively, D is TRBD1 (5 bases). Germline V gene sequence: CDR1 KGHDR, CDR2 SFDVKD. The CDR3 runs 13 residues.

The chain links TRBV24-1 to TRBJ1-1; no reliable D call. V shed 0 bases and J shed 1 base, with 2 bases lying between them. This CDR3 comprises 13 residues. Germline CDR1 and CDR2: KGHDR and SFDVKD. CDR3: CATSDLSNTEAFF. The CDR3 coding sequence is TGTGCCACCAGTGATTTGTCGAACACTGAAGCTTTCTTT.

The chain recombines TRBV5-1 with TRBJ1-1, with D possibly being TRBD1 (6 bases). Germline V gene sequence: CDR1 SGHRS, CDR2 YFSETQ. This CDR3 is 17 amino acids long. V was cut by 0 bases and J by 0 bases, with 15 bases left in between. The chain's CDR3 is CASSLVTGTRVNTEAFF. The CDR3 DNA reads as TGCGCCAGCAGCTTGGTAACAGGGACGAGGGTGAACACTGAAGCTTTCTTT.

The chain is built from TRBV4-3 and TRBJ2-3; possibly TRBD1 or TRBD2 for D (5 bases each). V lost 3 bases and J lost 1, with 14 bases in between. Germline loops: CDR1 LGHNA, CDR2 YSLEER. There are 16 residues in the CDR3. Here the CDR3 DNA reads TGCGCCAGCAGCCAGGGATCGGTGGGGGGCACAGATACGCAGTATTTT. Translation gives CASSQGSVGGTDTQYF.

This rearrangement joins TRBV7-3 to TRBJ1-1; D gene uncertain. CDR3 length equals 14 residues. The ends were cut back, 0 bases at V and 8 bases at J, with 13 bases in the middle. Germline V gene data show CDR1 as SGHTA and CDR2 as FQGTGA. CDR3 amino acids: CASSLTGLLGEAFF. In nucleotides, the CDR3 is TGTGCCAGCAGCTTAACAGGACTCCTCGGGGAAGCTTTCTTT.

J is TRBJ1-6 and V is TRBV9, with D uncertain. CDR3 length: 15 residues. Trimming removed 4 bases at V and 9 bases at J, with 17 bases between. Germline V lookup: CDR1 SGDLS, CDR2 YYNGEE. The DNA for the CDR3 is TGTGCCAGCAGCTCCCGCCACGGGGTGGGTTCACCCCTCCACTTT. It encodes CASSSRHGVGSPLHF.

The rearrangement links TRBV5-1 to TRBJ1-1, with D unclear. There are 14 residues in the CDR3. The V end was cut by 4 bases, the J end by 7 bases, with 17 bases between. Germline-derived CDR1 and CDR2 are SGHRS and YFSETQ. The CDR3 DNA sequence: TGCGCCAGCAGCCCCTCCGCCACTGATGGTGAAGCTTTCTTT. Protein: CASSPSATDGEAFF.

This clonotype has a handful of counts. This chain connects TRBV5-5 to TRBJ1-1, with TRBD1 as a possible D gene (6 bases). The V end was cut by 3 bases, the J end by 6 bases, with 12 bases between. This CDR3 is 13 amino acids long. Germline values: CDR1 SGHKS, CDR2 YYEKEE (reference sequence). DNA of the CDR3: TGTGCCAGCAGCTGGGGGACATCCCCTGAAGCTTTCTTT. Translating it yields CASSWGTSPEAFF.

The sample holds many counts of this clonotype. The V gene is TRBV7-2, the J gene TRBJ1-1; 9 bases are a match to TRBD1. Germline CDR1 reads SGHTA; CDR2 reads FQGNSA. The CDR3 has 14 amino acids. V trimming: 5 bases; J trimming: 4 bases; junction bases outside the gene matches: 5. The CDR3 is CASSRGTGPTEAFF. CDR3 coding DNA: TGTGCCAGCAGCCGCGGGACAGGGCCCACTGAAGCTTTCTTT.

The CDR3 region has the DNA TGTGCCAGCTCACCAGACGGCACAGATACGCAGTATTTT. Amino acid sequence: CASSPDGTDTQYF. This rearrangement joins TRBV18 to TRBJ2-3, with D unclear. The CDR3 contains 13 residues. V was cut by 2 bases and J by 1 base, with 4 bases left in between. Germline CDR1 is KGHSH and CDR2 is LQKENI. Drawing the rest from reference TRBV18 and TRBJ2-3, the complete variable domain is NAGVMQNPRHLVRRRGQEARLRCSPMKGHSHVYWYRQLPEEGLKFMVYLQKENIIDESGMPKERFSAEFPKEGPSILRIQQVVRGDSAAYFCASSPDGTDTQYFGPGTRLTVL.

This clonotype showed up just a few times. The chain joins TRBV20-1 to TRBJ1-2; a possible D gene is TRBD1 (6 bases). Trimming took off 6 bases at V and 7 bases at J, with 21 bases between the two ends. Germline CDR1 is DFQATT and CDR2 is SNEGSKA (reference sequence). The CDR3 sequence is 14 residues long. CDR3 region: CSASLVGGAGGYTF. CDR3 in DNA: TGCAGTGCCAGTTTAGTAGGGGGGGCTGGTGGCTACACCTTC.

This clonotype was observed a few times. This chain links TRBV5-1 with TRBJ2-2, with TRBD1 as a possible D gene (6 bases). CDR3 length: 17 residues. The germline gives CDR1 SGHRS, CDR2 YFSETQ. With 4 bases removed from V and 0 bases from J, the gap between germline ends came to 16 bases. Here the CDR3 DNA reads TGCGCCAGCAGCCGGACCTTGGACAGTGCGAACACCGGGGAGCTGTTTTTT. Its translation is CASSRTLDSANTGELFF. Full variable domain (missing parts from reference TRBV5-1 and TRBJ2-2): KAGVTQTPRYLIKTRGQQVTLSCSPISGHRSVSWYQQTPGQGLQFLFEYFSETQRNKGNFPGRFSGRQFSNSRSEMNVSTLELGDSALYLCASSRTLDSANTGELFFGEGSRLTVL.

The V call is TRBV20-1, the J call TRBJ1-5; D call uncertain. The CDR3 loop spans 16 amino acids. Trimming shortened V by 0 bases and J by 4 bases, and 16 bases separated the two germline ends. Germline assignment: CDR1 DFQATT and CDR2 SNEGSKA (reference sequence). The CDR3 loop reads CSARDQPISRNQPQHF. For the CDR3, the DNA is TGCAGTGCTAGAGACCAGCCTATATCGAGGAATCAGCCCCAGCATTTT.

This clonotype showed up just once. V and J are TRBV18 and TRBJ2-7; 7 bases match TRBD1. Germline CDR1 is KGHSH and CDR2 is LQKENI. J gave up 3 bases and V 0 bases, and 2 bases lay outside the gene matches. CDR3 length equals 14 residues. CDR3 sequence: CASSPPWTGYEQYF. DNA of the CDR3: TGTGCCAGCTCACCACCTTGGACAGGCTACGAGCAGTACTTC.

There are many counts of this clonotype. V is TRBV20-1 and J is TRBJ1-4; weak D call: TRBD1 (5 bases). Trimming removed 6 bases from V and 7 bases from J, with 18 bases in between. This CDR3 is 14 amino acids long. Germline loops: CDR1 DFQATT, CDR2 SNEGSKA (reference sequence). The CDR3 bases are TGCAGTGCCCCTAATCCGAGGGGCAGTGAAAAACTGTTTTTT. The encoded protein is CSAPNPRGSEKLFF.

This clonotype came up many times. The chain uses TRBV9 and TRBJ2-1; the D is unclear. Germline-derived CDR1 and CDR2 are SGDLS and YYNGEE. The CDR3 consists of 14 residues. Deletions cut 0 bases from V and 4 bases from J, with 8 bases between. CDR3 bases: TGTGCCAGCAGCGTAGTAGGCAGTTACAATGAGCAGTTCTTC. Protein: CASSVVGSYNEQFF.

At least ten counts were recorded for this clonotype. The chain combines TRBV24-1 with TRBJ1-2; 7 nucleotides match TRBD1. Germline V CDR1 and CDR2: KGHDR, SFDVKD. The CDR3 is 15 residues long. The V segment lost 5 bases and the J segment 2 bases; nucleotides outside the gene matches: 7. The CDR3 reads CATSGTGQFNYGYTF. The CDR3 DNA reads as TGTGCCACCAGTGGCACGGGACAGTTCAACTATGGCTACACCTTC.

This clonotype was seen a few times. This chain joins TRBV5-1 and TRBJ1-1; 7 nucleotides line up with TRBD1. With 4 bases clipped from V and 5 bases from J, the junction kept 8 bases outside the gene matches. In germline, CDR1 is SGHRS, CDR2 YFSETQ. The CDR3 is made up of 14 amino acids. In nucleotides, the CDR3 is TGCGCCAGCAGCAGTCGACAGGGAGGGACTGAAGCTTTCTTT. Amino acids: CASSSRQGGTEAFF. Together with reference TRBV5-1 and TRBJ1-1, the CDR3 gives the full variable domain: KAGVTQTPRYLIKTRGQQVTLSCSPISGHRSVSWYQQTPGQGLQFLFEYFSETQRNKGNFPGRFSGRQFSNSRSEMNVSTLELGDSALYLCASSSRQGGTEAFFGQGTRLTVV.

This clonotype was seen a handful of times. The rearrangement links TRBV7-2 to TRBJ2-5; D is undetermined. From germline, CDR1 is SGHTA and CDR2 FQGNSA. This CDR3 is 13 amino acids long. The V end was cut by 4 bases, the J end by 5 bases, with 11 bases between. CDR3 in DNA: TGTGCCAGCAGCTCCTCCCGTGGGGAGACCCAGTACTTC. Translating gives CASSSSRGETQYF.

V usage is TRBV7-2 and J usage is TRBJ2-7; D not certain. Germline-derived CDR1 and CDR2 are SGHTA and FQGNSA. The CDR3 is made up of 13 amino acids. V lost 1 base and J lost 4, with 8 bases in between. The CDR3 reads CASSLGSGYEQYV. The CDR3 DNA is TGTGCCAGCAGCTTAGGATCTGGGTACGAGCAGTACGTC.